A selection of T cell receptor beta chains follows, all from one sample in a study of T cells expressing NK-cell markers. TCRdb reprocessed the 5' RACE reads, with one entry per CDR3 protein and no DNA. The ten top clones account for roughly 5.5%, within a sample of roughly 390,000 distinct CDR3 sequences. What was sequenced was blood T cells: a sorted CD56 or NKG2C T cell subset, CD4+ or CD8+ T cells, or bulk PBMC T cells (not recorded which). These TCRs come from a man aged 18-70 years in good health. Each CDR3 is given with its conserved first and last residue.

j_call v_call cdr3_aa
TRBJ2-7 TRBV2 CASSSQGRSSYEQYF
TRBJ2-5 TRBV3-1 CASSPKAGGGIVMETQYF
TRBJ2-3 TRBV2 CASSAGYTQYF
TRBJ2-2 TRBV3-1 CASRGQQNTGELFF
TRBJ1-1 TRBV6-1 CASRSRTGGKNTEAFF
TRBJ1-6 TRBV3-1 CASSQGPSQRTPLHF
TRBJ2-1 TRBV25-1 CASSVDRAGQFF
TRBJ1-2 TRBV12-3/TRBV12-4 CASSLGGTLDSNGYTF
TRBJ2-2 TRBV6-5 CASSSGTSGGLGGELFF
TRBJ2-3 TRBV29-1 CSVNGQVFTDTQYF
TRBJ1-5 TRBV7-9 CAATPGGDQPQHF